Presented here are 20 T cell receptor beta chains from one specimen sequenced in a study of post-analysis software for immune sequencing data (dated by TCRdb to the mid-2010s). Library construction relied on PCR. The data were produced on an Illumina HiSeq 2500. To reduce PCR and sequencing biases, unique molecular identifiers were incorporated into the TCR beta cDNA libraries. TCRdb's own reprocessing of the public reads used fastp at Q25 and MiXCR and kept productive beta chains. Rows are unified per CDR3 protein, each entry keeping the most common DNA and genes. For this sample the table gives 450,000 to 700,000 distinct CDR3 sequences, of which about 40% were detected only once. Jointly, the top ten make up over 1.5% of the sample. These receptors are not linked to any known antigen. Overall results and qualifications from the work: A handful of TRBV segments, including TRBV5-6, TRBV5-1 and TRBV20-1, were significantly more frequent in patients than controls.

The source material was blood. All receptors derive from a girl under 18 with multiple sclerosis.

The chain couples TRBV6-5 to TRBJ1-4; 9 nucleotides agree with TRBD1. Per germline, CDR1 MNHEY and CDR2 SVGAGI. The CDR3 extends over 14 amino acids. V lost 6 bases and J lost 8; bases outside the gene matches: 7. CDR3: CASSRGQGGEKLFF. The CDR3 DNA follows: TGTGCCAGCAGCAGGGGACAGGGAGGGGAAAAACTGTTTTTT.

The V gene is TRBV12-3 or TRBV12-4, the J gene TRBJ1-2; D perhaps matches TRBD1 (5 bases). This CDR3 is built from 16 residues. The V and J ends lost 5 bases and 1 base respectively, with 17 bases between them. CDR3 residues: CASSPPAGIGNYGYTF. The DNA of the CDR3 is TGTGCCAGCAGTCCGCCGGCAGGGATTGGTAACTATGGCTACACCTTC.

The chain has TRBV5-1 and TRBJ1-4; D uncertain. The V end was cut by 0 bases, the J end by 3 bases, with 12 bases between. The CDR3 contains 16 residues. CDR1 is SGHRS, CDR2 YFSETQ, per germline. The CDR3 spells CASSLASGLANEKLFF. CDR3 sequence (DNA): TGCGCCAGCAGCTTGGCCTCGGGATTGGCTAATGAAAAACTGTTTTTT.

The J gene is TRBJ2-5, the V gene TRBV7-6; 8 nucleotides match TRBD2. The CDR3 consists of 16 residues. V trimming: 1 base; J trimming: 1 base; junction bases outside the gene matches: 5. Germline lookup yields CDR1 SGHVS and CDR2 FNYEAQ. In DNA form, the CDR3 reads TGTGCCAGCAGCTTAGTTAGCGGGGCGGTCCAAGAGACCCAGTACTTC. Its protein product is CASSLVSGAVQETQYF. Using reference TRBV7-6 and TRBJ2-5 for the parts outside the CDR3, the full variable domain is GAGVSQSPRYKVTKRGQDVALRCDPISGHVSLYWYRQALGQGPEFLTYFNYEAQQDKSGLPNDRFSAERPEGSISTLTIQRTEQRDSAMYRCASSLVSGAVQETQYFGPGTRLLVL.

The V and J genes are TRBV7-2 and TRBJ2-1; D might be TRBD2 (6 bases). Deletions cut 5 bases from V and 0 bases from J, with 11 bases between. Per the germline V gene, CDR1 is SGHTA and CDR2 is FQGNSA. The CDR3 has 15 residues. The CDR3 spells CASSPVGSSYNEQFF. In nucleotides, the CDR3 is TGTGCCAGCAGCCCTGTCGGGAGCTCCTACAATGAGCAGTTCTTC.

The chain joins TRBV5-1 to TRBJ1-1; D call uncertain. The germline V gene has CDR1 SGHRS and CDR2 YFSETQ. Trimming stripped 4 bases from V and 0 bases from J, with 7 bases between. CDR3 size: 13 residues. This CDR3 is CASSVTLNTEAFF. DNA for the CDR3: TGCGCCAGCAGCGTGACCTTGAACACTGAAGCTTTCTTT.

V usage is TRBV11-1 and J usage is TRBJ2-2; the D gene is possibly TRBD1 (6 bases). Deletions cut 0 bases from V and 8 bases from J, with 10 bases between. CDR3 length equals 14 residues. CDR1 is SGHAT and CDR2 is FQDESV in the germline V gene (reference sequence). CDR3 DNA: TGTGCCAGCAGCTTAGCGCTCAGGGGAGGGGAGCTGTTTTTT. Translation gives CASSLALRGGELFF.

This rearrangement joins TRBV7-9 to TRBJ2-1; TRBD1 matches at 7 bases. Looked up from germline, CDR1 is SEHNR and CDR2 is FQNEAQ (reference sequence). The CDR3 runs 14 residues. The trim removed 5 bases at V and 7 bases at J, leaving 8 bases unmatched. For the CDR3, the DNA is TGTGCCAGCAGCGCCCTACAGGGGAAGAATGAGCAGTTCTTC. Translation gives CASSALQGKNEQFF.

This sequence joins TRBV4-1 and TRBJ2-4; D may be TRBD1 (6 bases). Trimming stripped 1 base from V and 0 bases from J, with 16 bases between. The CDR3 sequence is 18 residues long. Germline V CDR1 and CDR2: MGHRA, YSYEKL. The CDR3 DNA is TGCGCCAGCAGCCAAGGACCGACAGGACCCCTAGCCAAAAACATTCAGTACTTC. Its translation: CASSQGPTGPLAKNIQYF.

This chain links TRBV20-1 with TRBJ1-5; 8 bases fit TRBD1. The CDR3 is made up of 18 amino acids. Per the germline V gene, CDR1 is DFQATT and CDR2 is SNEGSKA (reference sequence). The trim removed 6 bases at V and 4 bases at J, leaving 20 bases unmatched. CDR3: CSALGGQGRGEGNQPQHF. The CDR3 region has the DNA TGCAGTGCCCTCGGTGGACAGGGACGAGGGGAAGGAAATCAGCCCCAGCATTTT.

The chain recombines TRBV6-2 or TRBV6-3 with TRBJ1-1, with D possibly TRBD1 on 5 matching bases. The germline CDR1 and CDR2 sequences are MNHEY and SVGEGT. The CDR3 has 16 amino acids. V lost 4 bases, J lost 0 bases, and 15 bases lay in between. The CDR3 loop reads CASSSAYGTVNTEAFF. The CDR3 nucleotides read TGTGCCAGCAGTTCGGCGTACGGGACGGTGAACACTGAAGCTTTCTTT.

The chain joins TRBV12-3 or TRBV12-4 to TRBJ2-5; no definite D call. Matching the DNA end better, TRBJ2-7 makes the J call doubtful. The CDR3 runs 12 residues. The CDR3 region is CASSFNNYEQYF. In nucleotides, the CDR3 is TGTGCCAGCAGTTTCAATAACTACGAGCAGTACTTC.

The table lists this clonotype with a few counts. The V gene is TRBV4-1, the J gene TRBJ2-1; 10 positions agree with TRBD2. Germline CDR1 is MGHRA and CDR2 is YSYEKL. This CDR3 region has 19 residues. The V segment lost 4 bases and the J segment 8 bases; nucleotides outside the gene matches: 20. CDR3 residues: CASSLTELAGARGSDEQFF. CDR3 coding DNA: TGCGCCAGCAGCCTCACGGAGCTAGCGGGAGCGAGAGGGAGCGATGAGCAGTTCTTC.

The chain employs TRBV4-2 and TRBJ2-7; D is tentatively TRBD1 or TRBD2 (5 bases each). The better agreement between TRBJ2-5 and the DNA end casts doubt on the J call. Germline V gene sequence: CDR1 LGHNA, CDR2 YNFKEQ. The CDR3 extends over 13 amino acids. The CDR3 loop is CASSNRGAETQYF. In DNA form, the CDR3 reads TGTGCCAGCAGCAATAGAGGGGCGGAGACCCAGTACTTC.

This chain uses TRBV5-1 with TRBJ2-4, with 7 positions matching TRBD2. Trimming took 4 bases from V and 13 from J; bases not matched to a gene: 14. Germline loops: CDR1 SGHRS, CDR2 YFSETQ. This CDR3 is built from 14 residues. CDR3 nucleotides: TGCGCCAGCAGCCGCAGCGGAGCGGGGCCGGAGCAGTACTTC. It is translated as CASSRSGAGPEQYF.

This clonotype was seen a single time. This chain joins TRBV20-1 and TRBJ2-3; D not resolved. This CDR3 contains 11 residues. The V gene's germline CDR1 is DFQATT and CDR2 SNEGSKA (reference sequence). V lost 1 base and J 5 bases, leaving 4 bases between the germline ends. The CDR3 nucleotides read TGCAGTGCTAGAGTCAGAGATACGCAGTATTTT. It yields the protein CSARVRDTQYF.

This clonotype has just one count. The J gene is TRBJ2-7, the V gene TRBV6-6, with 9 bases lining up with TRBD2. The V gene end was trimmed by 8 bases and the J gene end by 5 bases; junction bases not matched to a gene: 7. This CDR3 has 13 amino acids. Germline CDR1 is MNHNY and CDR2 is SVGAGI (reference sequence). Here the CDR3 DNA reads TGTGCCAGCTCTCCGGGACTAGCCCACGAGCAGTACTTC. It specifies CASSPGLAHEQYF.

This sequence joins TRBV11-3 and TRBJ2-1; the D gene is possibly TRBD2 (5 bases). The germline CDR1 and CDR2 sequences are SGHNT and YENEEA. V was trimmed by 8 bases and J by 3 bases, leaving 11 bases between them. This CDR3 region has 13 residues. The CDR3 sequence: CASRTDYYNEQFF. The CDR3 DNA reads TGTGCCAGCCGGACCGACTACTACAATGAGCAGTTCTTC.

This chain uses TRBV12-3 or TRBV12-4 with TRBJ2-6; D uncertain. Between the trimmed V and J ends, which lost 7 bases and 4 bases, there was a span of 14 bases. The CDR3 totals 15 residues. CDR3 nucleotides: TGTGCCAGCACTCTCCACAGCGCCGGGGCCAACGTCCTGACTTTC. The encoded protein is CASTLHSAGANVLTF.

This clonotype has only a few counts. J is TRBJ1-2 and V is TRBV5-6; D gene uncertain. This CDR3 has 15 amino acids. Trimming left V 4 bases short and J 4 bases short, with 17 bases between. Germline V gene data show CDR1 as SGHDT and CDR2 as YYEEEE. DNA of the CDR3: TGTGCCAGCAGCACCGACACGGAAGGCCTCTATGGCTACACCTTC. It encodes CASSTDTEGLYGYTF.